This TCR beta chain was observed in a study of regulatory T cells in long-lasting Graves disease. Building the TCR beta libraries relied on iRepertoire HTBI primers, and CDR3 regions underwent Arm-PCR. In TCRdb, the multiplex PCR reads were re-called with MiXCR into one record per CDR3 protein. The sample carries 300,000 to 400,000 distinct CDR3 sequences, approximately 16% recorded once. The sample's time point: newly diagnosed GD, antithyroid drugs for less than 3 months. The TCR library was made from RNA extracted from PBMCs. The V gene end was trimmed by 2 bases and the J gene end by 2 bases; junction bases not matched to a gene: 9. This CDR3 has 16 amino acids. The germline V gene has CDR1 SGHRS and CDR2 YFSETQ. This sample also belongs to another study, concerning T cells in Graves' hyperthyroidism and ophthalmopathy.

The chain links TRBV5-1 to TRBJ2-5; 7 bases are a match to TRBD1. The sequence came from a man aged 35-49 years with Graves disease. Here the sequenced sample was peripheral blood mononuclear cells (PBMCs), taken at new diagnosis, from a patient treated with antithyroid drugs. In nucleotides, the CDR3 is TGCGCCAGCAGCTTTGGAGCCCTGGGACAGCAAGAGACCCAGTACTTC. Translated: CASSFGALGQQETQYF.